This TCR beta chain was captured in a study of identifying expanded T cells in peripheral blood. This clone was seen a single time. Its antigen is undetermined. Findings and limits, study-wide: Differentially abundant clones: about 1.2 between replicates, 16.4 at 2 to 3 weeks, around 19 at four.

The CDR3 totals 13 residues. The germline CDR1 and CDR2 sequences are SGHTS and YDEGEE. V lost 0 bases and J 11 bases, leaving 13 bases between the germline ends. This table comes from immunoSEQ multiplex PCR, and its TCRdb copy is limited to in-frame clones, with some not included. The repertoire holds 70,000 to 95,000 clones, with 88% as singletons. Sequencing input: blood. The chain is built from TRBV5-8 and TRBJ2-3; D remains ambiguous. The clonotype comes from a person aged 18 to 70 in good health. The DNA of the CDR3 is TGTGCCAGCAGCTTGGGTTCCGGACCCGGGCAGTATTTT. Protein product: CASSLGSGPGQYF.